The 23 T cell receptor beta chains below all came from one sample that was sequenced in a study of blood T cell repertoires in COVID-19. Measured with immunoSEQ multiplex PCR; TCRdb has only the in-frame clones, and not every one. The sample lists under 130,000 clones; under 90% were seen once. Sequencing was done on a sample of peripheral blood. The receptors shown here come from a man aged 80 or over with acute or convalescent COVID-19.

The genes are TRBV5-1 and TRBJ2-3; 11 bases agree with TRBD1. The CDR3 extends over 16 amino acids. V dropped 5 bases and J dropped 5; count of bases not matched to a gene: 10. Per the germline V gene, CDR1 is SGHRS and CDR2 is YFSETQ. In nucleotides, the CDR3 is TGCGCCAGCAGGCGAGGACAGGGGGCTCTTGGAGATACGCAGTATTTT. Amino acids: CASRRGQGALGDTQYF.

The table lists this clone with many counts. The chain links TRBV7-3 to TRBJ2-3, with 11 positions matching TRBD2. CDR1 and CDR2 (germline): SGHTA, FQGTGA. After removal of 0 bases from V and 2 bases from J, the junction contained 4 bases not matched to a gene. This CDR3 region has 17 residues. DNA for the CDR3: TGTGCCAGCAGCTTAACCTTAGCGGGAGGGATCACAGATACGCAGTATTTT. Residues: CASSLTLAGGITDTQYF.

V is TRBV28 and J is TRBJ1-4, with D hard to call. CDR1 is MDHEN, CDR2 SYDVKM, per germline. This CDR3 comprises 15 residues. Trimming took 5 bases from V and 4 from J, leaving 14 bases between them. The CDR3 DNA follows: TGTGCCAGCAGTCCTCATGGAGTTAGTAATGAAAAACTGTTTTTT. This gives the protein CASSPHGVSNEKLFF.

The chain couples TRBV2 to TRBJ2-2; no reliable D call. The V and J ends lost 3 bases and 2 bases respectively, with 7 bases between them. Germline-derived CDR1 and CDR2 are SNHLY and FYNNEI. The CDR3 sequence is 14 residues long. The CDR3 protein is CASSEGRNTGELFF. The DNA for the CDR3 is TGTGCCAGCAGTGAGGGCAGAAACACCGGGGAGCTGTTTTTT.

V gene TRBV28 combines with J gene TRBJ1-2; a possible D gene is TRBD1 (6 bases). The germline gives CDR1 MDHEN, CDR2 SYDVKM. This CDR3 is built from 13 residues. Trimming left V 8 bases short and J 3 bases short, with 13 bases between. The CDR3 here is CASAQGRDYGYTF. CDR3 in DNA: TGTGCCAGCGCCCAGGGGAGGGACTATGGCTACACCTTC.

The rearrangement joins TRBV6-5 to TRBJ2-1, with TRBD2 identical over 8 bases. CDR1 is MNHEY, CDR2 SVGAGI, per germline. V shed 6 bases, J shed 6 bases, and the junction held 10 bases outside the gene matches. The CDR3 is 15 amino acids. CDR3 loop: CASRDRIAGSNEQFF. Here the CDR3 DNA reads TGTGCCAGCAGGGATAGGATAGCGGGATCCAATGAGCAGTTCTTC.

The V and J genes are TRBV6-5 and TRBJ1-2, with D tentatively TRBD1 (6 bases). The CDR3 length is 13 residues. Germline CDR1 reads MNHEY; CDR2 reads SVGAGI. V was clipped by 5 bases and J by 4 bases, with 11 bases between them. This CDR3 reads CASSLTGRYGYTF. CDR3 coding DNA: TGTGCCAGCAGTCTAACAGGGCGCTATGGCTACACCTTC.

The rearrangement uses TRBV6-5 and TRBJ1-2; TRBD1 matches at 8 bases. Trimming at V came to 6 bases and at J to 2 bases, leaving 5 bases not matched to a gene. CDR1 and CDR2 (germline): MNHEY, SVGAGI. The CDR3 runs to 14 residues. This chain's CDR3 is CASRGTGRNYGYTF. The CDR3 DNA is TGTGCCAGCAGAGGGACAGGACGAAACTATGGCTACACCTTC.

This clone was found once. The genes are TRBV4-2 and TRBJ1-6; 7 positions match TRBD1. This CDR3 has 17 amino acids. The ends lost 1 base at V and 7 bases at J; junction bases unmatched: 10. The germline V gene encodes CDR1 LGHNA and CDR2 YNFKEQ. The chain's CDR3 is CASSQGEGGQMNSPLHF. The CDR3 coding sequence is TGTGCCAGCAGCCAAGGTGAGGGGGGACAGATGAATTCACCCCTCCACTTT.

The CDR3 is CASSLRDRGTTDTQYF. The DNA for the CDR3 is TGCGCCAGCAGCTTACGGGACAGGGGAACTACAGATACGCAGTATTTT. The J gene is TRBJ2-3, the V gene TRBV5-1; TRBD1 matches 10 bases. Trimming removed 2 bases from V and 3 bases from J; junction bases left unmatched: 6. The CDR3 is 16 amino acids. Germline lookup yields CDR1 SGHRS and CDR2 YFSETQ. Full variable domain (missing parts from reference TRBV5-1 and TRBJ2-3): KAGVTQTPRYLIKTRGQQVTLSCSPISGHRSVSWYQQTPGQGLQFLFEYFSETQRNKGNFPGRFSGRQFSNSRSEMNVSTLELGDSALYLCASSLRDRGTTDTQYFGPGTRLTVL.

This clone was counted once. The chain recombines TRBV27 with TRBJ2-1; tentative D call: TRBD1 (5 bases). V shed 5 bases and J shed 0 bases, with 14 bases lying between them. The germline CDR1 and CDR2 sequences are MNHEY and SMNVEV (reference sequence). This CDR3 spans 16 amino acids. CDR3 protein: CASSPWTRSSYNEQFF. The CDR3 coding sequence is TGTGCCAGCAGTCCCTGGACAAGAAGCTCCTACAATGAGCAGTTCTTC.

The chain combines TRBV3-1 (or the pseudogene TRBV3-2) with TRBJ2-1; possible D gene TRBD1, 6 bases. Trimming took 4 bases from V and 5 from J, leaving 6 bases between them. CDR3 length equals 12 residues. Germline V gives CDR1 LGHDT, CDR2 YNNKEL (reference sequence). The CDR3 DNA is TGTGCCAGCAGCCGGACAGACAATGAGCAGTTCTTC. This sequence encodes CASSRTDNEQFF.

The chain combines TRBV2 with TRBJ2-2; the match to TRBD1 covers 9 bases. Germline lookup yields CDR1 SNHLY and CDR2 FYNNEI. The CDR3 extends over 15 amino acids. The trim removed 7 bases at V and 0 bases at J, leaving 3 bases unmatched. CDR3 amino acids: CASKGQGANTGELFF. The DNA of the CDR3 is TGTGCCAGCAAGGGACAGGGCGCGAACACCGGGGAGCTGTTTTTT.

V usage is TRBV6-5 and J usage is TRBJ2-2; perhaps TRBD1 as D (6 bases). The CDR3 runs 15 residues. Germline CDR1 reads MNHEY; CDR2 reads SVGAGI. V lost 7 bases and J 4 bases, leaving 16 bases between the germline ends. The CDR3 DNA reads as TGTGCCAGCATGGGGGCACCCGCGGGCACCGGGGAGCTGTTTTTT. Residues: CASMGAPAGTGELFF.

The chain has TRBV2 and TRBJ1-5, with 11 bases identical to TRBD1. J lost 5 bases, V lost 7 bases, and 4 bases had no gene match. The germline V gene encodes CDR1 SNHLY and CDR2 FYNNEI. There are 14 residues in the CDR3. The CDR3 protein is CASNGQGADQPQHF. CDR3 sequence (DNA): TGTGCCAGCAATGGACAGGGGGCTGATCAGCCCCAGCATTTT.

The V and J genes are TRBV3-1 (or the pseudogene TRBV3-2) and TRBJ2-7; TRBD1 is a possible D gene (6 bases). Between the trimmed V and J ends, which lost 3 bases and 7 bases, there was a span of 19 bases. Germline assignment: CDR1 LGHDT and CDR2 YNNKEL (reference sequence). This CDR3 comprises 15 residues. Here the CDR3 reads CASSHLGAGPREQYF. In nucleotides, the CDR3 is TGTGCCAGCAGCCACCTGGGGGCAGGGCCTCGGGAGCAGTACTTC.

The rearrangement links TRBV19 to TRBJ2-4, with a weak D call TRBD2 (5 bases). V was cut by 3 bases and J by 6 bases, with 15 bases left in between. The CDR3 totals 15 residues. Germline lookup yields CDR1 LNHDA and CDR2 SQIVND (reference sequence). The CDR3 DNA reads as TGTGCCAGTAGTATCAATCTCGGGCGGGTAAACATTCAGTACTTC. It specifies CASSINLGRVNIQYF.

This chain joins TRBV28 and TRBJ1-2; 9 bases agree with TRBD1. V lost 8 bases, J lost 4 bases, and 11 bases stayed unmatched. The CDR3 runs 15 residues. Germline CDR1 MDHEN, CDR2 SYDVKM. The CDR3 nucleotides are TGTGCCAGCTGGACAGGGGCGACAGCAGCCTATGGCTACACCTTC. Encoded protein: CASWTGATAAYGYTF.

The gene calls are TRBV7-8 and TRBJ1-5, with TRBD1 matching 8 bases. The CDR3 is made up of 17 amino acids. The J segment lost 7 bases and the V segment lost 1 base, leaving 12 bases of the junction unmatched. Germline V gene sequence: CDR1 SGHVS, CDR2 FQNEAQ. The CDR3, as DNA: TGTGCCAGCAGCTTAGATTGGGGCCAGGGGGCTAAGCAGCCCCAGCATTTT. Translation: CASSLDWGQGAKQPQHF.

This chain links TRBV6-1 with TRBJ1-1, with D possibly TRBD1 on 6 matching bases. In germline, CDR1 is MNHNS, CDR2 SASEGT. The CDR3 sequence is 16 residues long. The germline V and J ends were trimmed by 3 bases and 4 bases, with 18 bases remaining between them. CDR3 region: CASSEGAQGRGTEAFF. The CDR3 coding sequence is TGTGCCAGCAGTGAGGGAGCCCAGGGGAGGGGCACTGAAGCTTTCTTT.

In this sample, this clone turned up a few times. The chain carries TRBV25-1 and TRBJ2-3; D not resolved. The V and J ends lost 2 bases and 0 bases respectively, with 9 bases between them. This CDR3 is 15 amino acids long. CDR1 and CDR2 (germline): MGHDK, SYGVNS. CDR3 coding DNA: TGTGCCAGCAGTGAACCGGCCGGGAGCACAGATACGCAGTATTTT. Translating it yields CASSEPAGSTDTQYF.

This chain joins TRBV6-1 and TRBJ2-5, with unresolved D. V gave up 0 bases and J gave up 6 bases, with 8 bases separating them. The CDR3 has 13 amino acids. Germline CDR1 reads MNHNS; CDR2 reads SASEGT. This CDR3 reads CASSEAPFKTQYF. The DNA for the CDR3 is TGTGCCAGCAGTGAAGCCCCCTTTAAGACCCAGTACTTC.

This clone has a handful of counts. The chain employs TRBV27 and TRBJ1-5; D is ambiguous. The CDR3 consists of 16 residues. V lost 5 bases, J lost 6 bases, and 20 bases lay in between. The germline CDR1 and CDR2 sequences are MNHEY and SMNVEV (reference sequence). CDR3: CASSPRGGRLSQPQHF. The DNA for the CDR3 is TGTGCCAGCAGTCCCCGGGGAGGACGACTTTCTCAGCCCCAGCATTTT.